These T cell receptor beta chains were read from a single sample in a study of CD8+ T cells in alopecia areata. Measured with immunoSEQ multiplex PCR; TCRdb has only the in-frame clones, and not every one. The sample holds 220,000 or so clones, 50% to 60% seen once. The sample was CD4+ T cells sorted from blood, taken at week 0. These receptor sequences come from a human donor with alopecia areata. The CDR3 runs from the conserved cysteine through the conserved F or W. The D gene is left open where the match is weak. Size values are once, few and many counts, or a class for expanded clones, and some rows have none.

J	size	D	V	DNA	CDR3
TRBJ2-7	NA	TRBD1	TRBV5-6	TGTGCCAGCAGCTGGGGACAGGGGGCGATGGGTCACGAGCAGTACTTC	CASSWGQGAMGHEQYF
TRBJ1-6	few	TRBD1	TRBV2	TGTGCCAGCAGTGTGAGTTGGACAGGGGGATCACCCCTCCACTTT	CASSVSWTGGSPLHF
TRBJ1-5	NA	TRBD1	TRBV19	TGTGCCAGTAGTACGAGACAGGGGGCGCCGAGCAATCAGCCCCAGCATTTT	CASSTRQGAPSNQPQHF
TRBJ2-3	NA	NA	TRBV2	TGTGCCAGCAGCTTGCGGAGCACAGATACGCAGTATTTT	CASSLRSTDTQYF
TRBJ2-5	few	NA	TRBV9	TGTGCCAGCAGCGGAACGAACGAAGAGACCCAGTACTTC	CASSGTNEETQYF
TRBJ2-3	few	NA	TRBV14	TGTGCCAGCAGCCTACTCGGCACAGATACGCAGTATTTT	CASSLLGTDTQYF
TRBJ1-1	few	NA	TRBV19	TGTGCCAGTAGTGTACTAGGAGACACTGAAGCTTTCTTT	CASSVLGDTEAFF
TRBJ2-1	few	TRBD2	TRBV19	TGTGCCAGTAGCAATCGGGAATTAGCGGGGCAGTTCTTC	CASSNRELAGQFF
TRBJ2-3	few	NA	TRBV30	TGTGCCTGGAGTGTAGTGGCAGATACGCAGTATTTT	CAWSVVADTQYF
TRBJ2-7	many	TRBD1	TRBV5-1	TGCGCCAGCAGCTTGCAGCAGGGGGCCCACGAGCAGTACTTC	CASSLQQGAHEQYF
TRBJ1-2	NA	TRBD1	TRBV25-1	TGTGCCAGCAGTGAAACAGGGGTTTATGGCTACACCTTC	CASSETGVYGYTF
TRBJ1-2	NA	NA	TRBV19	TGTGCCAGTAGTAGTTGGGGCCTCGAGAGTGGCTACACCTTC	CASSSWGLESGYTF
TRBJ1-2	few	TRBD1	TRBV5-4	TGTGCCAGCAGCTTGCAGGGGGCGGGAGGCTACACCTTC	CASSLQGAGGYTF
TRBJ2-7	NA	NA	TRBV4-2	TGTGCCAGCAGACCGACTCTTGGTACCTACGAGCAGTACTTC	CASRPTLGTYEQYF
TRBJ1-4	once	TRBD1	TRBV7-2	TGTGCCAGCAGCTTAGGCCAGGGGGAGGAAGAACTGTTTTTT	CASSLGQGEEELFF
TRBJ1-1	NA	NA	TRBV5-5	TGTGCCAGCAGCTCCCGACCGCAGATCTTCCTGAACACTGAAGCTTTCTTT	CASSSRPQIFLNTEAFF
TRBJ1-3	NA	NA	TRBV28	TGTGCCAGCAGTTTTGGGGGAAACACCATATATTTT	CASSFGGNTIYF
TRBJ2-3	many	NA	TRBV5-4	TGTGCCAGCAGCTTTCCAGGGGCAGATACGCAGTATTTT	CASSFPGADTQYF
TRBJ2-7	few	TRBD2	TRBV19	TGTGCCAGTACCGGACTAGCGGGAGACGAGCAGTACTTC	CASTGLAGDEQYF
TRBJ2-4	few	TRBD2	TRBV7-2	TGTGCCAGCAGCTTAGGCGGGTCGGGAGGACCCAAAAACATTCAGTACTTC	CASSLGGSGGPKNIQYF
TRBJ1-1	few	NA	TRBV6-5	TGTGCCAGCAGTACCCCGGGACTCCCGAACACTGAAGCTTTCTTT	CASSTPGLPNTEAFF
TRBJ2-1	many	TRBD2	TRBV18	TGTGCCAGCTCACCACCGGGACTAGCGGGAGGATTCGAAAATGAGCAGTTCTTC	CASSPPGLAGGFENEQFF
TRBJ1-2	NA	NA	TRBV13	TGTGCCAGCAGCCCCCGCAGCGTAGGAGGCTACACCTTC	CASSPRSVGGYTF
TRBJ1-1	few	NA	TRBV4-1	TGCGCCAGCAGCCAAGTCCGGACTGAAGCTTTCTTT	CASSQVRTEAFF
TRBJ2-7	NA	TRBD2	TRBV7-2	TGTGCCAGCAGCCTAGGGACTAGCGGGGGTTACGAGCAGTACTTC	CASSLGTSGGYEQYF
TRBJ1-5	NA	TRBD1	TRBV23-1	TGCGCCAGCAGTCACGGACAGGGGGCGAATCAGCCCCAGCATTTT	CASSHGQGANQPQHF
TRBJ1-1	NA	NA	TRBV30	TGTGCCTGGTGCCCTGACGGACACGGGAACACTGAAGCTTTCTTT	CAWCPDGHGNTEAFF
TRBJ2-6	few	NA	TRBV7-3	TGTGCCAGCAGCCCACAACCGGGGGCTGGGGCCAACGTCCTGACTTTC	CASSPQPGAGANVLTF
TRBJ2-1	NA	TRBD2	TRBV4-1	TGCGCCAGCAGCCTCTCGGAGCGGGAGAGAAATGAGCAGTTCTTC	CASSLSERERNEQFF
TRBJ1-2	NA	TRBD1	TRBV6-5	TGTGCCAGCACCAGGACAGGGGAGTATGGCTACACCTTC	CASTRTGEYGYTF